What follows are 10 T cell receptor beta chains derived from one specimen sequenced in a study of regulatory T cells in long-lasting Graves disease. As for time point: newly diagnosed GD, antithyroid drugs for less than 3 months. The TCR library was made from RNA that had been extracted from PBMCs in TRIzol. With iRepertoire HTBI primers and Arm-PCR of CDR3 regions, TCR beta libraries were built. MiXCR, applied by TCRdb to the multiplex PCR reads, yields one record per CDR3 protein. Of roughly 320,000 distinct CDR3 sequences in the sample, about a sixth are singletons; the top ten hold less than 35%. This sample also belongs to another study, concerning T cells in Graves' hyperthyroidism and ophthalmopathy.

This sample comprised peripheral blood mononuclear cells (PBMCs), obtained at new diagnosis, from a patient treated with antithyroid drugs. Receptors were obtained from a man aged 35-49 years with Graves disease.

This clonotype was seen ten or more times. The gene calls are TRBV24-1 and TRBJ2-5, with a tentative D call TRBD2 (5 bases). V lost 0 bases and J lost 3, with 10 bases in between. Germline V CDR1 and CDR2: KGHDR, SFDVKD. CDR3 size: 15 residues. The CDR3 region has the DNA TGTGCCACCAGTGATTTGTCCGGGGTGGAAGAGACCCAGTACTTC. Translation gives CATSDLSGVEETQYF.

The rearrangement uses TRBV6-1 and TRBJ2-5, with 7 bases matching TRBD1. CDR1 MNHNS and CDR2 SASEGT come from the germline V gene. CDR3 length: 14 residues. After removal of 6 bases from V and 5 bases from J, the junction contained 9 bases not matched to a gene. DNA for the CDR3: TGTGCCAGCAGCCCACGGGACAGCGAGGAGACCCAGTACTTC. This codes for CASSPRDSEETQYF.

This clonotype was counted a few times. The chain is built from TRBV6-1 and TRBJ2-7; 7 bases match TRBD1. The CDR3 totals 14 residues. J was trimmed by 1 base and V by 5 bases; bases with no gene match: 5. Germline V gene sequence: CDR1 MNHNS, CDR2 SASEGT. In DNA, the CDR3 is TGTGCCAGCAGTCGACAACAGGGGTCCTACGAGCAGTACTTC. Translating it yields CASSRQQGSYEQYF.

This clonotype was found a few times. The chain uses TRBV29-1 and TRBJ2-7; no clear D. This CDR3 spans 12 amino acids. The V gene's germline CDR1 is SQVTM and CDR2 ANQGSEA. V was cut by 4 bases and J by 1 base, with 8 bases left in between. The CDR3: CSVVAGSYEQYF. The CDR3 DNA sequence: TGCAGCGTTGTTGCCGGATCCTACGAGCAGTACTTC.

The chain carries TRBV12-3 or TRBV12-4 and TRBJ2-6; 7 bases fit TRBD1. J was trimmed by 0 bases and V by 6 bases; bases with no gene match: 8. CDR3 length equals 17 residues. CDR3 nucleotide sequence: TGTGCCAGCAGCCTCGACAGGGCTTTCTCTGGGGCCAACGTCCTGACTTTC. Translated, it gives CASSLDRAFSGANVLTF.

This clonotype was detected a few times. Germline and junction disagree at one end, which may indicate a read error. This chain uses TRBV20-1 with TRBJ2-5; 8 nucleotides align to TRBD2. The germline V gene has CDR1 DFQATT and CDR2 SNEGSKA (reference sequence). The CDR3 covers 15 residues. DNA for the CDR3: TGCAGTGCTCAGAAGGGAAGCGGGGGTTCGGAGACCCGGTACTTC. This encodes CSAQKGSGGSETRYF.

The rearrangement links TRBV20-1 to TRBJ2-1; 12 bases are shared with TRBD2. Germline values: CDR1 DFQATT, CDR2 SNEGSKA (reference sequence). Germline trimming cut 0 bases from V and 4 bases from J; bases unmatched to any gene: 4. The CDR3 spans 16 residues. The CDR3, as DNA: TGCAGTGCTAGAGACCGGACTAGCGGGGTATACAATGAGCAGTTCTTC. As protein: CSARDRTSGVYNEQFF.

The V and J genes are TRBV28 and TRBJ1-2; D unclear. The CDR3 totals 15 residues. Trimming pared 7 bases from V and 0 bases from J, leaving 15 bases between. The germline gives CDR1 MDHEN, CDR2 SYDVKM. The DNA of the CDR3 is TGTGCCAGCATTCCACACGGCCAGCCTAACTATGGCTACACCTTC. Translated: CASIPHGQPNYGYTF.

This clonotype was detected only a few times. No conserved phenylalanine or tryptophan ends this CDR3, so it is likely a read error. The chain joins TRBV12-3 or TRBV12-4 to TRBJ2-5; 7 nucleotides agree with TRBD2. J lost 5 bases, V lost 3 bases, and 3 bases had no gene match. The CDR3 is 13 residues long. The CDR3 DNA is TGTGCCAGCAGTTTGCGGGGAGGGGAGACCCAGTACTCC. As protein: CASSLRGGETQYS.

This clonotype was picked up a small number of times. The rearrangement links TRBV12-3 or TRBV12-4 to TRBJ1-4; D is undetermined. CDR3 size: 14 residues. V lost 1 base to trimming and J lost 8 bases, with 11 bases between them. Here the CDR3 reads CASSLEGREEKLFF. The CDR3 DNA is TGTGCCAGCAGTTTAGAAGGGAGGGAGGAAAAACTGTTTTTT.